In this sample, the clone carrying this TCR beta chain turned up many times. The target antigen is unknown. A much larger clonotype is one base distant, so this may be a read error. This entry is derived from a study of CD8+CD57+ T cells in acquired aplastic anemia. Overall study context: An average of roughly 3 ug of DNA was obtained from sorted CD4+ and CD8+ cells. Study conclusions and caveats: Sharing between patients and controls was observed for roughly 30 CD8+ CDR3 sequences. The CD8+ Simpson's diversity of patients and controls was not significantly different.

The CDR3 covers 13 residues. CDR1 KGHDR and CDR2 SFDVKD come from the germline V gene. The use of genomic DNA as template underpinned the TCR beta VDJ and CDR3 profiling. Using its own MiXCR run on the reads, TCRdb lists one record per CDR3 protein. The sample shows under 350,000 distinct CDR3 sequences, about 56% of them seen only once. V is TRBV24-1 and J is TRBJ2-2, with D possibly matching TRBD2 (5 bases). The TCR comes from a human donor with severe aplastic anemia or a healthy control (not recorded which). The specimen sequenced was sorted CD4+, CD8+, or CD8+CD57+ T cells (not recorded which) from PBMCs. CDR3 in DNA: TGTGCCACCAGTGGCCCTGGGTCCGGGGAGCCGTTTTTT. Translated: CATSGPGSGEPFF.